One sample yielded the 27 T cell receptor beta chains listed below, sequenced in a study of T cell responses to AZD1222 COVID-19 vaccine. Repertoires were generated with immunoSEQ multiplex PCR, while TCRdb's copy carries only in-frame clones and drops some. The sample yields more than 60,000 clones, roughly 87% seen once. This specimen consisted of peripheral blood, obtained on day 0 of AZD1222 vaccination. The receptor set was obtained from an adult in good health.

V gene TRBV20-1 combines with J gene TRBJ2-7; perhaps TRBD2 as D (6 bases). Germline CDR1 reads DFQATT; CDR2 reads SNEGSKA (reference sequence). Trimming took 3 bases from V and 2 from J, leaving 20 bases between them. CDR3 length: 16 residues. The CDR3 is CSASLSARRGTYEQYF. CDR3 DNA sequence: TGCAGTGCTAGTTTAAGTGCGAGGCGGGGCACCTACGAGCAGTACTTC.

The gene calls are TRBV7-6 and TRBJ1-5; 7 positions match TRBD1. CDR1 is SGHVS and CDR2 is FNYEAQ in the germline V gene. Germline trimming cut 3 bases from V and 0 bases from J; bases unmatched to any gene: 5. CDR3 length: 16 amino acids. The CDR3 DNA follows: TGTGCCAGCAGCTTTCAGGGGGTCTATAGCAATCAGCCCCAGCATTTT. This gives the protein CASSFQGVYSNQPQHF.

The V gene is TRBV5-1, the J gene TRBJ1-1, with unresolved D. The V gene's germline CDR1 is SGHRS and CDR2 YFSETQ. Trimming removed 2 bases from V and 1 base from J, with 9 bases in between. The CDR3 runs 14 residues. DNA for the CDR3: TGCGCCAGCAGCTTTCCGCAACCGAACACTGAAGCTTTCTTT. Amino acid sequence: CASSFPQPNTEAFF.

This clone appeared once. This chain connects TRBV27 to TRBJ2-3; 10 nucleotides line up with TRBD2. The CDR3 is 17 residues long. Looked up from germline, CDR1 is MNHEY and CDR2 is SMNVEV (reference sequence). Trimming took 5 bases from V and 3 from J; bases not matched to a gene: 11. CDR3 coding DNA: TGTGCCAGCAGTACAAAGCGGGAGGGCCTAAGGACAGATACGCAGTATTTT. It codes for CASSTKREGLRTDTQYF.

Here the CDR3 reads CAITAAGNGELFF. As DNA, the CDR3 is TGTGCCATCACAGCCGCTGGGAACGGGGAGCTGTTTTTT. This chain uses TRBV10-3 with TRBJ2-2, with D unclear. Germline CDR1 and CDR2: ENHRY and SYGVKD. The length of the CDR3 is 13 residues. Trimming shortened V by 7 bases and J by 7 bases, and 13 bases separated the two germline ends.

This rearrangement joins TRBV28 to TRBJ2-7; 8 nucleotides line up with TRBD1. CDR1 is MDHEN and CDR2 is SYDVKM in the germline V gene. Trimming cost V 10 bases and J 2 bases; bases outside gene matches: 10. The CDR3 runs to 14 residues. CDR3 loop: CATLLRTGTYEQYF. The DNA of the CDR3 is TGTGCCACCTTACTGAGGACAGGGACCTACGAGCAGTACTTC.

This clone was recorded once. This chain uses TRBV28 with TRBJ2-7; 9 bases line up with TRBD1. The V and J ends lost 9 bases and 5 bases, in that order; junction bases with no gene match: 5. Per the germline V gene, CDR1 is MDHEN and CDR2 is SYDVKM. There are 12 residues in the CDR3. Here the CDR3 reads CASWTGEDEQYF. The CDR3 DNA reads TGTGCCAGTTGGACAGGGGAGGACGAGCAGTACTTC.

The chain uses TRBV5-1 and TRBJ2-7; TRBD1 is a possible D gene (6 bases). V was trimmed by 7 bases and J by 2 bases, leaving 16 bases between them. Germline values: CDR1 SGHRS, CDR2 YFSETQ. The CDR3 is 14 amino acids. The CDR3: CASGLNTGTYEQYF. The CDR3 nucleotides read TGCGCCAGCGGGCTTAATACAGGGACCTACGAGCAGTACTTC. Combining the CDR3 with reference TRBV5-1 and TRBJ2-7 gives the whole variable domain KAGVTQTPRYLIKTRGQQVTLSCSPISGHRSVSWYQQTPGQGLQFLFEYFSETQRNKGNFPGRFSGRQFSNSRSEMNVSTLELGDSALYLCASGLNTGTYEQYFGPGTRLTVT.

The CDR3 loop reads CASSLGTAGNTIYF. In DNA form, the CDR3 reads TGTGCCAGCAGCTTAGGGACAGCTGGAAACACCATATATTTT. This chain uses TRBV5-8 with TRBJ1-3, with 7 nucleotides matching TRBD1. Looked up from germline, CDR1 is SGHTS and CDR2 is YDEGEE. This CDR3 spans 14 amino acids. The V gene end was trimmed by 2 bases and the J gene end by 2 bases; junction bases not matched to a gene: 1. The full variable domain, in which reference TRBV5-8 and TRBJ1-3 provide the parts outside the CDR3, is EAGVTQSPTHLIKTRGQQATLRCSPISGHTSVYWYQQALGLGLQFLLWYDEGEERNRGNFPPRFSGRQFPNYSSELNVNALELEDSALYLCASSLGTAGNTIYFGEGSWLTVV.

The chain couples TRBV15 to TRBJ1-2; D may be TRBD1 (5 bases). CDR1 and CDR2 (germline): LNHNV, YYDKDF (reference sequence). This CDR3 is 14 amino acids long. Deletions cut 3 bases from V and 2 bases from J, with 10 bases between. This CDR3 is CATSSQTDNYGYTF. CDR3 DNA sequence: TGTGCCACCAGCAGTCAGACAGACAACTATGGCTACACCTTC. Full variable domain (missing parts from reference TRBV15 and TRBJ1-2): DAMVIQNPRYQVTQFGKPVTLSCSQTLNHNVMYWYQQKSSQAPKLLFHYYDKDFNNEADTPDNFQSRRPNTSFCFLDIRSPGLGDTAMYLCATSSQTDNYGYTFGSGTRLTVV.

In its sample, this clone was seen once. This sequence joins TRBV28 and TRBJ2-7; D gene uncertain. Germline-derived CDR1 and CDR2 are MDHEN and SYDVKM. This CDR3 is 12 amino acids long. With 2 bases removed from V and 9 bases from J, the gap between germline ends came to 11 bases. The CDR3 is CASSLMSDRQYF. CDR3 bases: TGTGCCAGCAGTTTAATGTCAGACCGGCAGTACTTC.

This clone turned up a few times. The rearrangement links TRBV19 to TRBJ1-1; no reliable D call. Germline V gene lookup returns CDR1 LNHDA and CDR2 SQIVND (reference sequence). Trimming left V 5 bases short and J 10 bases short, with 11 bases between. CDR3 length: 11 residues. CDR3 nucleotide sequence: TGTGCCAGTAGTCCAATCCGACGAGCTTTCTTT. Translated: CASSPIRRAFF.

Points on this clone: Being one base from a much bigger clone, this may be a read error. At the DNA level, this CDR3 is encoded by other sequences in the same sample as well. V is TRBV15 and J is TRBJ1-2, with 12 bases aligning to TRBD1. The CDR3 is 18 amino acids. Germline V gene sequence: CDR1 LNHNV, CDR2 YYDKDF (reference sequence). The CDR3 DNA is TGTGCCACCAGCAGCGAATCCGGGACAGGGGGCATTGGAGACGGCTACACCTTT. It encodes CATSSESGTGGIGDGYTF.

Comment on this clone: The same CDR3 arises from other DNA sequences in this sample as well. The rearrangement uses TRBV12-3 or TRBV12-4 and TRBJ2-3; D remains unclear. CDR3 length: 11 residues. V was cut by 6 bases and J by 3 bases, with 4 bases left in between. The CDR3, as DNA: TGTGCCAGCAGCCCTACAGATACGCAGTATTTT. Protein sequence: CASSPTDTQYF.

The chain couples TRBV18 to TRBJ1-1; D is uncertain. The ends were cut back, 1 base at V and 3 bases at J, with 9 bases in the middle. CDR3 length: 14 residues. CDR1 is KGHSH and CDR2 is LQKENI in the germline V gene. The CDR3 is CASSPRGRDTEAFF. DNA for the CDR3: TGTGCCAGCTCACCACGCGGGAGGGACACTGAAGCTTTCTTT.

The DNA of the CDR3 is TGTGCCAGCAGCCTTGGGACAGCCGCTGGAAACACCATATATTTT. This sequence encodes CASSLGTAAGNTIYF. The chain recombines TRBV7-3 with TRBJ1-3; 7 nucleotides line up with TRBD1. CDR1 SGHTA and CDR2 FQGTGA come from the germline V gene. V lost 5 bases and J lost 2; bases outside the gene matches: 6. The CDR3 is 15 amino acids.

The chain carries TRBV13 and TRBJ2-1, with D perhaps being TRBD1 or TRBD2 (5 bases each). The CDR3 extends over 15 amino acids. CDR1 is PRHDT and CDR2 is FYEKMQ in the germline V gene (reference sequence). Trimming took 5 bases from V and 2 from J, leaving 13 bases between them. This chain's CDR3 is CASSHGTDAYNEQFF. In DNA, the CDR3 is TGTGCCAGCAGCCACGGGACGGATGCCTACAATGAGCAGTTCTTC. Using reference TRBV13 and TRBJ2-1 for the parts outside the CDR3, the full variable domain is AAGVIQSPRHLIKEKRETATLKCYPIPRHDTVYWYQQGPGQDPQFLISFYEKMQSDKGSIPDRFSAQQFSDYHSELNMSSLELGDSALYFCASSHGTDAYNEQFFGPGTRLTVL.

The V gene is TRBV28, the J gene TRBJ1-2; no definite D call. Trimming shortened V by 6 bases and J by 8 bases, and 13 bases separated the two germline ends. The CDR3 extends over 12 amino acids. Germline V gene lookup returns CDR1 MDHEN and CDR2 SYDVKM. The CDR3 nucleotides read TGTGCCAGCAGCCGGCTTGGGATCGGCTACACCTTC. Its translation: CASSRLGIGYTF.

A remark on this clone: This specimen includes other DNA sequences encoding the same CDR3. This chain links TRBV9 with TRBJ1-4, with D hard to call. Looked up from germline, CDR1 is SGDLS and CDR2 is YYNGEE. The CDR3 runs 14 residues. The V gene lost 0 bases and the J gene lost 5 bases, with 8 bases spanning the gap. The CDR3 spells CASSVGGGNEKLFF. The DNA for the CDR3 is TGTGCCAGCAGCGTAGGAGGAGGGAATGAAAAACTGTTTTTT.

V gene TRBV7-3 combines with J gene TRBJ1-2; the D gene is possibly TRBD1 (5 bases). Germline V gives CDR1 SGHTA, CDR2 FQGTGA. There are 15 residues in the CDR3. V lost 5 bases, J lost 8 bases, and 21 bases lay in between. CDR3: CASSLIRGTETGYTF. The CDR3 DNA reads as TGTGCCAGCAGCCTTATACGAGGGACCGAAACAGGCTACACCTTC.

The chain uses TRBV7-9 and TRBJ2-7; D not resolved. This CDR3 is built from 13 residues. Germline CDR1 and CDR2: SEHNR and FQNEAQ (reference sequence). V lost 5 bases and J lost 5, with 13 bases in between. The DNA of the CDR3 is TGTGCCAGCAGCCCCCGAGGTAGGAACGAGCAGTACTTC. This codes for CASSPRGRNEQYF. Full variable domain (missing parts from reference TRBV7-9 and TRBJ2-7): DTGVSQNPRHKITKRGQNVTFRCDPISEHNRLYWYRQTLGQGPEFLTYFQNEAQLEKSRLLSDRFSAERPKGSFSTLEIQRTEQGDSAMYLCASSPRGRNEQYFGPGTRLTVT.

The chain couples TRBV27 to TRBJ1-5; D remains unclear. CDR3 length: 15 amino acids. Between the trimmed V and J ends, which lost 2 bases and 0 bases, there was a span of 8 bases. Germline CDR1 and CDR2: MNHEY and SMNVEV (reference sequence). CDR3 sequence: CASSLIGISNQPQHF. The CDR3 nucleotides are TGTGCCAGCAGTTTAATAGGGATTAGCAATCAGCCCCAGCATTTT.

The chain is built from TRBV7-2 and TRBJ2-7, with 7 positions matching TRBD2. The trim removed 7 bases at V and 2 bases at J, leaving 8 bases unmatched. CDR1 and CDR2 (germline): SGHTA, FQGNSA. The CDR3 covers 14 residues. The CDR3 sequence is CASTRPSGTYEQYF. The CDR3 DNA follows: TGTGCCAGCACGCGGCCTAGCGGAACCTACGAGCAGTACTTC.

The gene calls are TRBV27 and TRBJ2-7; D not certain. The V and J ends lost 4 bases and 5 bases respectively, with 24 bases between them. The CDR3 is made up of 17 amino acids. Germline lookup yields CDR1 MNHEY and CDR2 SMNVEV (reference sequence). The DNA for the CDR3 is TGTGCCAGCAGTTCCTTAAAGGGTTCATATATGGTCCACGAGCAGTACTTC. Translated: CASSSLKGSYMVHEQYF.

This chain joins TRBV18 and TRBJ2-7; D may be TRBD1 (6 bases). CDR1 KGHSH and CDR2 LQKENI come from the germline V gene. The ends were cut back, 0 bases at V and 3 bases at J, with 9 bases in the middle. This CDR3 comprises 14 residues. CDR3 loop: CASSPPAQGYEQYF. DNA of the CDR3: TGTGCCAGCTCACCACCGGCACAGGGCTACGAGCAGTACTTC.

This clone is medium-sized (0.01 to 0.1%). The chain links TRBV30 to TRBJ2-2, with 7 bases matching TRBD1. Germline CDR1 and CDR2: GTSNPN and SVGIG (reference sequence). V gave up 3 bases and J gave up 9 bases; unmatched junction bases: 7. The CDR3 contains 13 residues. CDR3 sequence reads: CAWSPGGNRELFF. DNA of the CDR3: TGTGCCTGGAGCCCAGGGGGTAACCGGGAGCTGTTTTTT. The full variable domain, its missing parts supplied by reference TRBV30 and TRBJ2-2, is SQTIHQWPATLVQPVGSPLSLECTVEGTSNPNLYWYRQAAGRGLQLLFYSVGIGQISSEVPQNLSASRPQDRQFILSSKKLLLSDSGFYLCAWSPGGNRELFFGEGSRLTVL.

The CDR3 loop is CASSLIEGYQPQHF. The CDR3 DNA reads TGTGCCAGCAGCTTAATAGAGGGGTATCAGCCCCAGCATTTT. The gene calls are TRBV5-8 and TRBJ1-5; weak D call: TRBD1 (5 bases). CDR3 length: 14 residues. V was clipped by 2 bases and J by 5 bases, with 11 bases between them. Germline V CDR1 and CDR2: SGHTS, YDEGEE.